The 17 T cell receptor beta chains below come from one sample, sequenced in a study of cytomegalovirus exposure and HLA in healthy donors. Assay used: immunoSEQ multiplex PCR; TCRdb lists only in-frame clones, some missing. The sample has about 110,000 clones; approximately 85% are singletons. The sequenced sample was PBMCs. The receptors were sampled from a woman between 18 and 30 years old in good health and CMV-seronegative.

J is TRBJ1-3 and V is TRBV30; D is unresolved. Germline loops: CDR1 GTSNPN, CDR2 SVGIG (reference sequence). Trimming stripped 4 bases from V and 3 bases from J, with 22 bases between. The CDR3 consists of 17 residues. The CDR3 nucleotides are TGTGCCTGGACCAAGAGTCGGACTTCAACGGGTGGAAACACCATATATTTT. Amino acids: CAWTKSRTSTGGNTIYF.

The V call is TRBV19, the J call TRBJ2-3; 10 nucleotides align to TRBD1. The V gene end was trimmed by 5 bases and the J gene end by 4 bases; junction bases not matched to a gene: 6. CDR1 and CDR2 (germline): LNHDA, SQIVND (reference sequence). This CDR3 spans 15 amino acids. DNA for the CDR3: TGTGCCAGTAGTGTCACCGGGACAGGGGCAGATACGCAGTATTTT. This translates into CASSVTGTGADTQYF.

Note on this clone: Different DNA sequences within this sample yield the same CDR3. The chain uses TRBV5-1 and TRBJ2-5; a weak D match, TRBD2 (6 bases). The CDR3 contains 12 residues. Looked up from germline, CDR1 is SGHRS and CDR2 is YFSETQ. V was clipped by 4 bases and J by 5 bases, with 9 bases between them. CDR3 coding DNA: TGCGCCAGCAGCCTGGAGGGGGAGACCCAGTACTTC. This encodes CASSLEGETQYF.

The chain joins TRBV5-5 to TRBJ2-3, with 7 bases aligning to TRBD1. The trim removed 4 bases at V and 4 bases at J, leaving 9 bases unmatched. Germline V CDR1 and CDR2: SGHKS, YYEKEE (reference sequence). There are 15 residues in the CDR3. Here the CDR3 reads CASSTGQSPADTQYF. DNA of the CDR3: TGTGCCAGCAGCACGGGACAGTCACCCGCAGATACGCAGTATTTT.

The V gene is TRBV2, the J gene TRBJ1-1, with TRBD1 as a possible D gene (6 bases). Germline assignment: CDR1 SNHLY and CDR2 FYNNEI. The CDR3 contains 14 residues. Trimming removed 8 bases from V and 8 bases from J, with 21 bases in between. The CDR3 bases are TGTGCCAGCGGGAAGGGGGTCACGATAAGGGAAGCTTTCTTT. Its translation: CASGKGVTIREAFF.

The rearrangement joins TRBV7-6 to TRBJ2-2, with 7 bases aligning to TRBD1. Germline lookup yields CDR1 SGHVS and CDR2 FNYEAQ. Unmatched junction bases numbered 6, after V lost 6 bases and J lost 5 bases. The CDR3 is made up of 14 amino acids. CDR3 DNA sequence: TGTGCCAGCAGACCGGACAGGAGAACCGGGGAGCTGTTTTTT. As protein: CASRPDRRTGELFF.

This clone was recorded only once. The CDR3 is CASSWGLAGGSNEQFF. In nucleotides, the CDR3 is TGTGCCAGCAGTTGGGGACTAGCGGGGGGGTCGAATGAGCAGTTCTTC. The chain is built from TRBV6-5 and TRBJ2-1; TRBD2 matches at 16 bases. The CDR3 extends over 16 amino acids. V was pared by 4 bases and J by 7 bases, with 4 bases of the junction left unmatched. The germline V gene has CDR1 MNHEY and CDR2 SVGAGI.

The CDR3 coding sequence is TGTGCCAGCAGCTTGAAAGGGGTCCCCCACGAGCAGTACTTC. Translated, it gives CASSLKGVPHEQYF. The chain uses TRBV11-2 and TRBJ2-7, with D possibly TRBD1 on 5 matching bases. The V end was cut by 3 bases, the J end by 5 bases, with 14 bases between. CDR1 and CDR2 from the germline V gene are SGHAT and FQNNGV. This CDR3 region has 14 residues.

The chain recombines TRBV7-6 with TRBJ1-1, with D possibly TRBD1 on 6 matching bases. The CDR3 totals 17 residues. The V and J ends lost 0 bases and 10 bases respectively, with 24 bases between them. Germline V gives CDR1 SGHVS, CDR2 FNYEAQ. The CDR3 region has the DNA TGTGCCAGCAGCTTAGCGACAGGTACTGAACTATTTCGAGGAGCTTTCTTT. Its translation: CASSLATGTELFRGAFF.

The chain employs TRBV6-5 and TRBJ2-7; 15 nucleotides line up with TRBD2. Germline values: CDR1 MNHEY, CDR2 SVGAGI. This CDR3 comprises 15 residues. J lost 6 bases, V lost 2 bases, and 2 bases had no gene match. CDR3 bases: TGTGCCAGCAGTTACGGGACTAGCGGGGGGCGCGAGCAGTACTTC. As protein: CASSYGTSGGREQYF.

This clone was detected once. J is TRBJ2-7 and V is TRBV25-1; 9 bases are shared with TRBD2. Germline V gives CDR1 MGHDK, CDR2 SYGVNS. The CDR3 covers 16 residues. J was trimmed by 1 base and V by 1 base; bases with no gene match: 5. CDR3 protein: CASSESDSGGSYEQYF. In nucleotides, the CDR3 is TGTGCCAGCAGTGAATCGGATAGCGGGGGATCCTACGAGCAGTACTTC.

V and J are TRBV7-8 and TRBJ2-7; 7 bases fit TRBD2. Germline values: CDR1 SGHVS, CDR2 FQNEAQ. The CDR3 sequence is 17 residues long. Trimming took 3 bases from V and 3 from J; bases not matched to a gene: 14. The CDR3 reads CASSFNPGLQLYYEQYF. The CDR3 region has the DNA TGTGCCAGCAGCTTTAACCCGGGACTACAACTTTACTACGAGCAGTACTTC.

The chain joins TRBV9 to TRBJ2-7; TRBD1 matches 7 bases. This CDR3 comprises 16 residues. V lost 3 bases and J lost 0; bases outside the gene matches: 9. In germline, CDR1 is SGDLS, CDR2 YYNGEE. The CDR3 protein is CASSDSGQSSSYEQYF. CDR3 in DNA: TGTGCCAGCAGCGATTCGGGACAGAGCTCCTCCTACGAGCAGTACTTC.

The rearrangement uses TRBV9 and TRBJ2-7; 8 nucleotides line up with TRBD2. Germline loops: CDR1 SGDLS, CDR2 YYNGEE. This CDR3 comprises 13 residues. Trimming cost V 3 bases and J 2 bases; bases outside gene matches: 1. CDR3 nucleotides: TGTGCCAGCAGCGGAGCGGGGGCCTACGAGCAGTACTTC. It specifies CASSGAGAYEQYF.

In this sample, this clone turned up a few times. The CDR3 DNA sequence: TGTGCCAGTAGTATAGATGGAGGGCAACGGAACACCATATATTTT. It yields the protein CASSIDGGQRNTIYF. The chain has TRBV19 and TRBJ1-3; D is unresolved. The V gene lost 0 bases and the J gene lost 7 bases, with 13 bases spanning the gap. The germline V gene has CDR1 LNHDA and CDR2 SQIVND (reference sequence). The CDR3 runs 15 residues. The complete variable domain, with remaining parts taken from reference TRBV19 and TRBJ1-3, reads DGGITQSPKYLFRKEGQNVTLSCEQNLNHDAMYWYRQDPGQGLRLIYYSQIVNDFQKGDIAEGYSVSREKKESFPLTVTSAQKNPTAFYLCASSIDGGQRNTIYFGEGSWLTVV.

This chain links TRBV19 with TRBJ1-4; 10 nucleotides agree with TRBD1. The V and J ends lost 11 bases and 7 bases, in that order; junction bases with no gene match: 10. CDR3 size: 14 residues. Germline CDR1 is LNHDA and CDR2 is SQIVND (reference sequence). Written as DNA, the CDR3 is TGTGCCTCTTCGACAGGGGGCCGTGGTGAAAAACTGTTTTTT. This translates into CASSTGGRGEKLFF.

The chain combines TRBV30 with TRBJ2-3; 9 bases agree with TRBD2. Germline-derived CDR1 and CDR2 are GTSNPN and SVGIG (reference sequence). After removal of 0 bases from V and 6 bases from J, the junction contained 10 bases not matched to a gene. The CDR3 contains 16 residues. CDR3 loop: CAWSVPRRGGRDTQYF. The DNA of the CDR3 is TGTGCCTGGAGTGTCCCTCGGCGGGGGGGCCGGGATACGCAGTATTTT.